These T cell receptor beta chains were read from a single sample in a study of blood T cell repertoires in COVID-19. Clones were sequenced by immunoSEQ multiplex PCR, and TCRdb holds only the in-frame ones, with some missing. The repertoire includes about 220,000 clones, 60% to 85% of them detected once, and approximately 7.2% sits in the top ten. The sample was peripheral blood. The source of these receptors is a woman between 65 and 79 years old with acute or convalescent COVID-19. The CDR3 runs from the conserved cysteine through the conserved F or W. Each record gives: clone size, V gene, D gene, J gene, CDR3 DNA, CDR3 protein. A D gene is named only where the DNA matches it firmly. Clone size is stated in some rows and not others, as once, few, many or a class when expanded.

.	TRBV5-5	TRBD1	TRBJ1-2	TGTGCCAGCAGCTCCGGGACAGGAAACTATGGCTACACCTTC	CASSSGTGNYGYTF
.	TRBV19	TRBD1	TRBJ1-2	TGTGCCAGTAGTAAGGGACAGTTAGCTAACTATGGCTACACCTTC	CASSKGQLANYGYTF
.	TRBV27	TRBD1	TRBJ2-5	TGTGCCAGCAGTTTCCATGACAGGGGCCAAGAGACCCAGTACTTC	CASSFHDRGQETQYF
.	TRBV2	.	TRBJ2-1	TGTGCCAGCAGTGGGGAGGCGCGGAGGGGGGGCAATGAGCAGTTCTTC	CASSGEARRGGNEQFF
.	TRBV7-2	TRBD1	TRBJ2-7	TGTGCCAGCAGCTCCTATGAGGACAGGAGCTACGAGCAGTACTTC	CASSSYEDRSYEQYF
.	TRBV7-2	TRBD2	TRBJ2-7	TGTGCCAGCAGAACCGGGGGGGGACCCTACGAGCAGTACTTC	CASRTGGGPYEQYF
.	TRBV10-2	.	TRBJ2-7	TGCGCCAGCAGTCTGTCCTTCGAGCAGTACTTC	CASSLSFEQYF
.	TRBV18	.	TRBJ2-1	TGTGCCAGCTCCCCTACCCTAAGCAGCGACAATGAGCAGTTCTTC	CASSPTLSSDNEQFF
.	TRBV10-2	TRBD2	TRBJ2-2	TGCGCCAGCAGTGAGAGACTAGCGGGGGGGCCCGGGGAGCTGTTTTTT	CASSERLAGGPGELFF
.	TRBV7-6	TRBD1	TRBJ2-2	TGTGCCAGCAGCTATGGACAGGGGGCGGCCACCGGGGAGCTGTTTTTT	CASSYGQGAATGELFF
.	TRBV4-1	.	TRBJ1-4	TGCGCCAGCAGCCAAGATGGGAGGGGCCCGAATGAAAAACTGTTTTTT	CASSQDGRGPNEKLFF
.	TRBV6-1	TRBD2	TRBJ2-1	TGTGCCAGCAGTGACGGACTAGCGGGGGCCGGGCGGGCCTACAATGAGCAGTTCTTC	CASSDGLAGAGRAYNEQFF
.	TRBV5-8	.	TRBJ2-5	TGTGCCAGCAGCTTAGGGCGGGCCGGTGGTGGAGAGACCCAGTACTTC	CASSLGRAGGGETQYF
.	TRBV6-6	TRBD1	TRBJ2-7	TGTGCCAGCAGCCCGCGGGGACAGGGGGCCGAGCAGTACTTC	CASSPRGQGAEQYF
.	TRBV30	.	TRBJ2-5	TGTGCCTGGAGTGTATTAGTGGGAGCCGAGACCCAGTACTTC	CAWSVLVGAETQYF
few	TRBV7-3	TRBD2	TRBJ2-1	TGTGCCAGCAGCCGTAGGACTAGCGGGGTATGGGATGAGCAGTTCTTC	CASSRRTSGVWDEQFF
.	TRBV4-1	.	TRBJ2-1	TGCGCCAGCAGCGTAGGGGTGTGGGGCAATGAGCAGTTCTTC	CASSVGVWGNEQFF
.	TRBV7-8	TRBD2	TRBJ2-2	TGTGCCAGCAGCTTACGGTCTAGCGGGGGCACCGGGGAGCTGTTTTTT	CASSLRSSGGTGELFF
.	TRBV5-8	TRBD1	TRBJ2-1	TGTGCCAGCAGCTTAGTGACAGGGGCTCGCTACAATGAGCAGTTCTTC	CASSLVTGARYNEQFF
.	TRBV30	.	TRBJ2-3	TGTGCCTCGACCCGGGACACCAGCACAGATACGCAGTATTTT	CASTRDTSTDTQYF
.	TRBV23-1	.	TRBJ2-4	TGCGCCAGCAGTCAACCCCCGGAGGGTCCAATGCGGGGTGGCATTCAGTACTTC	CASSQPPEGPMRGGIQYF
.	TRBV28	.	TRBJ2-3	TGTGCCAGCCTAAGAGGGGACAACACAGATACGCAGTATTTT	CASLRGDNTDTQYF
.	TRBV5-1	.	TRBJ2-5	TGCGCCTCGACTGCGGGGGCTTCTCGGGAGACCCAGTACTTC	CASTAGASRETQYF